This T cell receptor beta chain was retrieved from a study of blood T cell repertoires in COVID-19. This clone was seen only a few times. Data came from immunoSEQ multiplex PCR; TCRdb stores just in-frame clones and leaves some out. The repertoire consists of about 95,000 clones, with more than 80% occurring once and the leading ten covering nearly 25%. Germline V gene lookup returns CDR1 SGHRS and CDR2 YFSETQ. V was pared by 5 bases and J by 2 bases, with 4 bases of the junction left unmatched. The CDR3 loop spans 15 amino acids. The chain combines TRBV5-1 with TRBJ2-3, with 11 bases aligning to TRBD2. This clonotype originated in a human donor in a cohort sampled during active COVID-19. Material for sequencing was peripheral blood. The CDR3 sequence is CASSIAGGPTDTQYF. The CDR3 bases are TGCGCCAGCAGTATAGCGGGGGGGCCCACAGATACGCAGTATTTT.